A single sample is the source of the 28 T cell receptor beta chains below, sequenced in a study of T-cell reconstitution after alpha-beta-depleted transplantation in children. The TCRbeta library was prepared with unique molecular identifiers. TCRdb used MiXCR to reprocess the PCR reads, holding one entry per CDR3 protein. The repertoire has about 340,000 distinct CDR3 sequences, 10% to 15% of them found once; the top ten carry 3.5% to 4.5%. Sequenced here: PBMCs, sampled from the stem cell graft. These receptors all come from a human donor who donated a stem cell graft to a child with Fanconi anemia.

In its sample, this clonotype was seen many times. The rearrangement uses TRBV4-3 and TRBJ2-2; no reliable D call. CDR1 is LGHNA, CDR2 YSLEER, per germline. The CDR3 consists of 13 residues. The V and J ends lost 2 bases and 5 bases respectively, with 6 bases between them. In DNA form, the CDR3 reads TGCGCCAGCAGCCAATTGGGAACCGGGGAGCTGTTTTTT. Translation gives CASSQLGTGELFF.

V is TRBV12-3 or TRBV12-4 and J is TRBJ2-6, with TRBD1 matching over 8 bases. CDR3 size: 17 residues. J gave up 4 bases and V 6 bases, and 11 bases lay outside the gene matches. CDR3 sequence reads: CASRGTGSLYGANVLTF. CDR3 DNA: TGTGCCAGCAGGGGGACAGGTTCCCTGTACGGGGCCAACGTCCTGACTTTC.

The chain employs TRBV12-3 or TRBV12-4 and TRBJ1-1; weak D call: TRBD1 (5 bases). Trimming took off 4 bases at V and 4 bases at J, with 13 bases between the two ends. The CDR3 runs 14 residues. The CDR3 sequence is CASSWGGGSTEAFF. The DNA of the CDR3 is TGTGCCAGCAGTTGGGGCGGTGGGAGCACTGAAGCTTTCTTT.

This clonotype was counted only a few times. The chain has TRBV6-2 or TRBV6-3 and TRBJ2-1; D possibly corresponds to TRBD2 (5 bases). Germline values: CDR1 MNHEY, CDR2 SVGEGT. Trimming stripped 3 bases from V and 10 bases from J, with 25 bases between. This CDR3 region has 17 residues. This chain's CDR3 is CASSYLGGSRRQGEQFF. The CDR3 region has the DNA TGTGCCAGCAGTTATTTGGGCGGGTCTAGGAGGCAAGGGGAGCAGTTCTTC.

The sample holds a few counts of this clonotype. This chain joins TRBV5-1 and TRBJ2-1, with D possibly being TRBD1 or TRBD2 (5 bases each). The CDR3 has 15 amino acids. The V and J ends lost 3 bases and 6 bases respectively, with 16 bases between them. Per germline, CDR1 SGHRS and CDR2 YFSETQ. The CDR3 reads CASSSGLGTSNEQFF. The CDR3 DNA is TGCGCCAGCAGCTCCGGACTGGGGACCTCCAATGAGCAGTTCTTC.

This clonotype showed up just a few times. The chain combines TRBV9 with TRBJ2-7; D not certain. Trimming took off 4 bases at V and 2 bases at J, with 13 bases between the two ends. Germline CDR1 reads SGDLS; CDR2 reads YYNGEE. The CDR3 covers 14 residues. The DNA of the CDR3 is TGTGCCAGCAGCTTCACAGAAAACCCCTACGAGCAGTACTTC. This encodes CASSFTENPYEQYF.

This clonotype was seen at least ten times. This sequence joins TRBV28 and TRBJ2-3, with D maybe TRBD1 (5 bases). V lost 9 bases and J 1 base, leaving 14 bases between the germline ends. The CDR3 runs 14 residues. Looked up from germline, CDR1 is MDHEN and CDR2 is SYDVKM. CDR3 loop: CASRKGWGTDTQYF. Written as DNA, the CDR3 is TGTGCCAGTCGAAAGGGGTGGGGCACAGATACGCAGTATTTT.

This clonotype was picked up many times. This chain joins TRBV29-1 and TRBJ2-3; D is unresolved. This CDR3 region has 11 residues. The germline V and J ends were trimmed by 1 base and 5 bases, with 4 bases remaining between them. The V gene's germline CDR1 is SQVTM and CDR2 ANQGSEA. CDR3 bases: TGCAGCGTTGAAGTCAGAGATACGCAGTATTTT. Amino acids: CSVEVRDTQYF.

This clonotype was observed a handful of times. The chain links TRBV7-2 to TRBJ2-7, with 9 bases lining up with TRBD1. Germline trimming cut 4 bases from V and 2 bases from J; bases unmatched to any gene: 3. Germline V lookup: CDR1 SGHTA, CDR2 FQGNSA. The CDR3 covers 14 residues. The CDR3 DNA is TGTGCCAGCAGCTCGGACAGGGGTCCCTACGAGCAGTACTTC. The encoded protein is CASSSDRGPYEQYF. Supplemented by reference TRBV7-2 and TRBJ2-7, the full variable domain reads GAGVSQSPSNKVTEKGKDVELRCDPISGHTALYWYRQSLGQGLEFLIYFQGNSAPDKSGLPSDRFSAERTGGSVSTLTIQRTQQEDSAVYLCASSSDRGPYEQYFGPGTRLTVT.

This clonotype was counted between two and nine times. Here the CDR3 reads CASSYTPGGWADTQYF. CDR3 DNA: TGTGCCAGCAGTTACACCCCTGGTGGATGGGCAGATACGCAGTATTTT. This sequence joins TRBV6-5 and TRBJ2-3; D gene ambiguous. V dropped 2 bases and J dropped 4 bases, with 16 bases sitting between them. The CDR3 length is 16 residues. Germline V gene sequence: CDR1 MNHEY, CDR2 SVGAGI.

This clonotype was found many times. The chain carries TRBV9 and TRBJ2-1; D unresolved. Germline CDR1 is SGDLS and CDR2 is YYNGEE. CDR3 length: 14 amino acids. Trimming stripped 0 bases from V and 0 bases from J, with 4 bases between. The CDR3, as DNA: TGTGCCAGCAGCGTAGAAGGCTCCTACAATGAGCAGTTCTTC. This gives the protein CASSVEGSYNEQFF.

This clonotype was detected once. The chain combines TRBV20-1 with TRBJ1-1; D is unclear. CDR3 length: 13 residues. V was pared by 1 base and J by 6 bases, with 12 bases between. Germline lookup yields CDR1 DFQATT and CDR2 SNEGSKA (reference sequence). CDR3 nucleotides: TGCAGTGCTAGAGTCGGCGGAGCCCCTGAAGCTTTCTTT. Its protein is CSARVGGAPEAFF.

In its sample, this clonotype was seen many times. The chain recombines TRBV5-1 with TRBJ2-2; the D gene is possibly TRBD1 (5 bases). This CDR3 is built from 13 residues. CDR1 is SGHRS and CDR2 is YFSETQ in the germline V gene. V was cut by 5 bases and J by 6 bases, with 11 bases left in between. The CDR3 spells CASSPQGAGELFF. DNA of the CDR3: TGCGCCAGCAGTCCGCAAGGGGCCGGGGAGCTGTTTTTT. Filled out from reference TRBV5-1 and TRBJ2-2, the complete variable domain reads KAGVTQTPRYLIKTRGQQVTLSCSPISGHRSVSWYQQTPGQGLQFLFEYFSETQRNKGNFPGRFSGRQFSNSRSEMNVSTLELGDSALYLCASSPQGAGELFFGEGSRLTVL.

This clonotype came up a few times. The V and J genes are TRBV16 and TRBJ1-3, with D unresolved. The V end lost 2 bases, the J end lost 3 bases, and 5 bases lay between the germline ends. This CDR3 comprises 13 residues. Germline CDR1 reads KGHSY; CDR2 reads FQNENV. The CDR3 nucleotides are TGTGCCAGCAGCCAAACCCTTGGAAACACCATATATTTT. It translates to CASSQTLGNTIYF.

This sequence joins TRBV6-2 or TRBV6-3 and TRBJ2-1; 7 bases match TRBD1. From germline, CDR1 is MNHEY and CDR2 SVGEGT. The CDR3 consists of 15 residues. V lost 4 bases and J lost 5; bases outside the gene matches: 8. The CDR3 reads CASSFSGTDNNEQFF. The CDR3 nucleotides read TGTGCCAGCAGTTTCTCCGGGACAGACAACAATGAGCAGTTCTTC.

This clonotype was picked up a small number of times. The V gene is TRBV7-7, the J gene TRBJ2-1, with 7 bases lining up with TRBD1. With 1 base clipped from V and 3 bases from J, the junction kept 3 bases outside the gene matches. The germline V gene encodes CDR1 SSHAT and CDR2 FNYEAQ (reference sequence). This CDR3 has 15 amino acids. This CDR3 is CASSLDPGGYNEQFF. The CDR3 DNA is TGTGCCAGCAGCTTAGATCCAGGGGGCTACAATGAGCAGTTCTTC.

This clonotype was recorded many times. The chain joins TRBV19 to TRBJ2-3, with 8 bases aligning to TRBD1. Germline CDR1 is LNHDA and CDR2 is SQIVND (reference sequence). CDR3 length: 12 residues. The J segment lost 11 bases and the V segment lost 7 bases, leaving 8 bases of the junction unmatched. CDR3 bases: TGTGCCAGTACCTCGGACAGGGCGAGGCAGTATTTT. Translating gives CASTSDRARQYF.

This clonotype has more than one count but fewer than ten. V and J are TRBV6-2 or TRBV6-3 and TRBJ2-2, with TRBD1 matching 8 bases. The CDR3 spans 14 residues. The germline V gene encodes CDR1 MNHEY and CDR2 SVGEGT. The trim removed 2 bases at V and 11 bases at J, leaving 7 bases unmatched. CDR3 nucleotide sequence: TGTGCCAGCAGTTACCATTCAGGGGGCCGCGAGCTGTTTTTT. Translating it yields CASSYHSGGRELFF.

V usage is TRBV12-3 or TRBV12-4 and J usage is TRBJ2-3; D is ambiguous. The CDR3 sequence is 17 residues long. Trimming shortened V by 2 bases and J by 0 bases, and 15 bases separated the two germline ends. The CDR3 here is CASSLSFRLRSTDTQYF. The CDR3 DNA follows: TGTGCCAGCAGTTTAAGTTTTCGGTTGAGGAGCACAGATACGCAGTATTTT.

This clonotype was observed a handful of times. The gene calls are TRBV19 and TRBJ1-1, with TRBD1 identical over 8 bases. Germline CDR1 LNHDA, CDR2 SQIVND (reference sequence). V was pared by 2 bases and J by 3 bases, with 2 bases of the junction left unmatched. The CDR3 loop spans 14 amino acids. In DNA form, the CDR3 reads TGTGCCAGTAGTATAAACAGGGGGGACACTGAAGCTTTCTTT. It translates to CASSINRGDTEAFF.

In DNA form, the CDR3 reads TGTGCCAGCAGCCCCCCCGGACAGGGCTTCTATGGCTACACCTTC. Its protein product is CASSPPGQGFYGYTF. The rearrangement links TRBV5-4 to TRBJ1-2, with 8 bases identical to TRBD1. The CDR3 is made up of 15 amino acids. V lost 4 bases to trimming and J lost 4 bases; unmatched junction nucleotides: 9. Germline V gene lookup returns CDR1 SGHNT and CDR2 YYREEE (reference sequence).

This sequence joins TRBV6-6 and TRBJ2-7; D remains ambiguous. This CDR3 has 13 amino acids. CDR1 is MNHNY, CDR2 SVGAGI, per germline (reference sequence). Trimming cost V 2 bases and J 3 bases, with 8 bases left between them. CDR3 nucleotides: TGTGCCAGCAGTTACGGGCTAAACTACGAGCAGTACGTC. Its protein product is CASSYGLNYEQYV.

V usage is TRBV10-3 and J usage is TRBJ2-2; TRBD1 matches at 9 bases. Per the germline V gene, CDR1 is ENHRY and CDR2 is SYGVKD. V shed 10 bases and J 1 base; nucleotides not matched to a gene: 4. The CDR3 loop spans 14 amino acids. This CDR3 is CATTDRGNTGELFF. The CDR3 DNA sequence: TGTGCCACGACGGACAGGGGGAACACCGGGGAGCTGTTTTTT.

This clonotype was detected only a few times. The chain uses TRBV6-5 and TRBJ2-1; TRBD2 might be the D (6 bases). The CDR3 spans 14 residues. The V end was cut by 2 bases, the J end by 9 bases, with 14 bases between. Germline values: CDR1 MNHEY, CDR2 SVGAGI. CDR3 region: CASSYEDWGGEQFF. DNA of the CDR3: TGTGCCAGCAGTTACGAAGATTGGGGAGGTGAGCAGTTCTTC.

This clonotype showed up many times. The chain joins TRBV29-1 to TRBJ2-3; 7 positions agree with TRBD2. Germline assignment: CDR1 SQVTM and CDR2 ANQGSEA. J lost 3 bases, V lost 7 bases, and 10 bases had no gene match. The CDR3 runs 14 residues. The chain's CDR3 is CSAPRPGGTDTQYF. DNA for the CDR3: TGCAGCGCTCCCAGGCCGGGGGGTACAGATACGCAGTATTTT.

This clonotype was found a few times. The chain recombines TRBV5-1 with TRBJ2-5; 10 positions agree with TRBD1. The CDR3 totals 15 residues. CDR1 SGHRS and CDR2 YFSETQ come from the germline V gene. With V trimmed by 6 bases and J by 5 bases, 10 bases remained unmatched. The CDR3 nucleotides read TGCGCCAGCAAAGACGGGACAGGGGTTTGGGAGACCCAGTACTTC. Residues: CASKDGTGVWETQYF.

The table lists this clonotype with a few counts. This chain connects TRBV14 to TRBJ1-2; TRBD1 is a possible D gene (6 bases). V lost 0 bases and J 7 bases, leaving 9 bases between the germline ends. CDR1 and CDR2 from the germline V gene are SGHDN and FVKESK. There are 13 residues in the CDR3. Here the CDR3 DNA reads TGTGCCAGCAGCCAAGATCCGGGGGCTGGCTACACCTTC. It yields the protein CASSQDPGAGYTF.

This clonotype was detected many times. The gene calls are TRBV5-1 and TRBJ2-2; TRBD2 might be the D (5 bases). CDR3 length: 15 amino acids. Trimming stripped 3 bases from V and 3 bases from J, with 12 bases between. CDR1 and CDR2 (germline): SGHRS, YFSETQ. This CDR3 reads CASSSLGPDTGELFF. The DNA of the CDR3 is TGCGCCAGCAGCTCACTAGGACCAGACACCGGGGAGCTGTTTTTT.